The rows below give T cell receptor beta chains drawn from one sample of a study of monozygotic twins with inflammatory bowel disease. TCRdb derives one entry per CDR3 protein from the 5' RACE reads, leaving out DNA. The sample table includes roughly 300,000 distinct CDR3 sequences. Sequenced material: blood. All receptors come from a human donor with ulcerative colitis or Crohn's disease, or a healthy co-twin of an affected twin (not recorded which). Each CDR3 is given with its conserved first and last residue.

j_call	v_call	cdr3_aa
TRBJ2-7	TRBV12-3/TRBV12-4	CASSLTRGREEQYF
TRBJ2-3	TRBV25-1	CASSRGLAGGTDTQYF
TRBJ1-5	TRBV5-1	CASSLAIDQPQHF
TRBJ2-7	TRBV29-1	CSVDGQTVDEQYF
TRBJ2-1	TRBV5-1	CASSSIAGVSYNEQFF
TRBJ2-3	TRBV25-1	CASATDRGGTDTQYF
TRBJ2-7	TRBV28	CASRPQPGRYEQYF
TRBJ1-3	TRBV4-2	CASSQEGASGPGNTIYF
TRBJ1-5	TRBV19	CASSIVPGANQPQHF
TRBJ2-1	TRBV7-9	CASSDGLRNNEQFF
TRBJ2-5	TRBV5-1	CASSFQVQETQYF
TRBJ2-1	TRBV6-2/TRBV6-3	CASSDLSGGSYNEQFF
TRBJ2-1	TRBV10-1	CASSESMRSEQFF
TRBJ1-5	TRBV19	CASSIRDGYQPQHF
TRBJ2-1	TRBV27	CASSLSGRNEQFF
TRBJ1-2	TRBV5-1	CASSLGATAGGYTF
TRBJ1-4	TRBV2	CASRAGTGSYEKLFF
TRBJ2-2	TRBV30	CAWTTGNTGELFF
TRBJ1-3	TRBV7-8	CASSAVPLYRSGNTIYF
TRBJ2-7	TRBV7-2	CASSLGGSGGEQYF